Presented here are 20 T cell receptor beta chains from one specimen sequenced in a study of CD4+ T cells in melanoma. Profiled with immunoSEQ multiplex PCR; TCRdb holds only in-frame clones, not every one. The sample holds 17,000 or so clones, about 84% seen once. Material for sequencing was cells from a culture (not recorded whether cultured in vitro). The receptor source for this set is a human donor with melanoma.

The V and J genes are TRBV6-6 and TRBJ2-1, with TRBD2 as a possible D gene (6 bases). The CDR3 is made up of 12 amino acids. From germline, CDR1 is MNHNY and CDR2 SVGAGI (reference sequence). The V end lost 6 bases, the J end lost 5 bases, and 8 bases lay between the germline ends. CDR3 residues: CASSPGDNEQFF. The CDR3, as DNA: TGTGCCAGCAGCCCGGGGGACAATGAGCAGTTCTTC.

This chain connects TRBV12-5 to TRBJ2-7, with D perhaps TRBD1 (5 bases). CDR1 and CDR2 from the germline V gene are LGHNT and FRNRAP. The CDR3 spans 12 residues. The V end lost 7 bases, the J end lost 1 base, and 8 bases lay between the germline ends. The CDR3 loop reads CASARQSYEQYF. The CDR3 DNA follows: TGTGCTAGTGCCCGACAGTCCTACGAGCAGTACTTC.

This chain joins TRBV30 and TRBJ2-2, with D tentatively TRBD1 (5 bases). CDR1 and CDR2 (germline): GTSNPN, SVGIG (reference sequence). The V end was cut by 0 bases, the J end by 9 bases, with 11 bases between. CDR3 length: 13 residues. The CDR3 protein is CAWSVQGTRELFF. In DNA form, the CDR3 reads TGTGCCTGGAGTGTGCAGGGTACGCGGGAGCTGTTTTTT.

This chain joins TRBV5-6 and TRBJ2-2; the D gene is possibly TRBD1 (6 bases). V was shortened by 6 bases and J by 6 bases, with 18 bases between the two germline ends. Germline CDR1 SGHDT, CDR2 YYEEEE. The CDR3 is 15 amino acids. The CDR3 here is CASNMVAQGSGELFF. As DNA, the CDR3 is TGTGCCAGCAACATGGTCGCTCAGGGGTCCGGGGAGCTGTTTTTT.

The chain recombines TRBV18 with TRBJ1-3; D may be TRBD1 (6 bases). CDR1 is KGHSH, CDR2 LQKENI, per germline. The CDR3 is 18 residues long. V lost 2 bases and J lost 0, with 17 bases in between. Here the CDR3 DNA reads TGTGCCAGCTCACCAAGGTCGACAGGACGAGGCTCTGGAAACACCATATATTTT. It is translated as CASSPRSTGRGSGNTIYF.

This clone was counted between two and nine times. V and J are TRBV2 and TRBJ2-3; D tentatively fits TRBD1 or TRBD2 (5 bases each). Trimming took 8 bases from V and 2 from J, leaving 14 bases between them. Germline V lookup: CDR1 SNHLY, CDR2 FYNNEI. There are 14 residues in the CDR3. The CDR3 DNA follows: TGTGCCAGCGGAGTGGGGACCTCCACAGATACGCAGTATTTT. Residues: CASGVGTSTDTQYF.

J is TRBJ2-1 and V is TRBV7-2, with D tentatively TRBD1 or TRBD2 (5 bases each). Trimming removed 3 bases at V and 5 bases at J, with 11 bases between. The V gene's germline CDR1 is SGHTA and CDR2 FQGNSA. The CDR3 contains 14 residues. The CDR3 region is CASSLRGGHNEQFF. The CDR3 DNA is TGTGCCAGCAGCTTGAGGGGCGGACACAATGAGCAGTTCTTC.

The CDR3 here is CASALRGTETDTQYF. The CDR3 bases are TGTGCTAGTGCTCTAAGAGGGACTGAAACAGATACGCAGTATTTT. The rearrangement uses TRBV12-5 and TRBJ2-3; D is possibly TRBD2 (6 bases). The CDR3 totals 15 residues. Trimming stripped 7 bases from V and 3 bases from J, with 17 bases between. Germline V gives CDR1 LGHNT, CDR2 FRNRAP.

The V and J genes are TRBV9 and TRBJ2-5; unclear D gene. Germline V gives CDR1 SGDLS, CDR2 YYNGEE. V lost 6 bases and J 1 base, leaving 13 bases between the germline ends. The length of the CDR3 is 14 residues. The CDR3 region is CASNNRGGQETQYF. The CDR3 DNA follows: TGTGCCAGCAACAATCGTGGCGGCCAAGAGACCCAGTACTTC.

The chain is built from TRBV5-1 and TRBJ2-2; 9 nucleotides agree with TRBD1. Germline values: CDR1 SGHRS, CDR2 YFSETQ. This CDR3 is 15 amino acids long. V shed 0 bases and J 5 bases; nucleotides not matched to a gene: 2. This chain's CDR3 is CASSLGDRETGELFF. CDR3 nucleotide sequence: TGCGCCAGCAGCTTGGGGGACAGGGAGACCGGGGAGCTGTTTTTT. Combining the CDR3 with reference TRBV5-1 and TRBJ2-2 gives the whole variable domain KAGVTQTPRYLIKTRGQQVTLSCSPISGHRSVSWYQQTPGQGLQFLFEYFSETQRNKGNFPGRFSGRQFSNSRSEMNVSTLELGDSALYLCASSLGDRETGELFFGEGSRLTVL.

The rearrangement uses TRBV6-5 and TRBJ2-7, with D tentatively TRBD2 (6 bases). Looked up from germline, CDR1 is MNHEY and CDR2 is SVGAGI. The ends were cut back, 4 bases at V and 2 bases at J, with 12 bases in the middle. The CDR3 length is 14 residues. CDR3 DNA sequence: TGTGCCAGCAGTTTCAGGCGGAGGGCCTACGAGCAGTACTTC. Encoded protein: CASSFRRRAYEQYF.

By its share, this clone is medium-sized. The chain uses TRBV6-5 and TRBJ1-5, with D perhaps matching TRBD1 (6 bases). Trimming took 5 bases from V and 7 from J, leaving 12 bases between them. Germline CDR1 and CDR2: MNHEY and SVGAGI. CDR3 length equals 13 residues. CDR3 residues: CASSHRDGQPQHF. Here the CDR3 DNA reads TGTGCCAGCAGTCACAGGGATGGCCAGCCCCAGCATTTT.

This chain joins TRBV2 and TRBJ1-3; 8 bases line up with TRBD1. Germline V CDR1 and CDR2: SNHLY, FYNNEI. The length of the CDR3 is 14 residues. J gave up 3 bases and V 6 bases, and 4 bases lay outside the gene matches. CDR3 sequence reads: CASRGTGGGNTIYF. The CDR3 region has the DNA TGTGCCAGCAGAGGGACAGGTGGTGGAAACACCATATATTTT. Variable domain in full (rest from reference TRBV2 and TRBJ1-3): EPEVTQTPSHQVTQMGQEVILRCVPISNHLYFYWYRQILGQKVEFLVSFYNNEISEKSEIFDDQFSVERPDGSNFTLKIRSTKLEDSAMYFCASRGTGGGNTIYFGEGSWLTVV.

V is TRBV5-1 and J is TRBJ2-7; no definite D call. V was pared by 3 bases and J by 3 bases, with 10 bases between. The CDR3 covers 13 residues. The germline gives CDR1 SGHRS, CDR2 YFSETQ. The CDR3 region has the DNA TGCGCCAGCAGCTCGAGGTGGGACTACGAGCAGTACTTC. This sequence encodes CASSSRWDYEQYF.

The V call is TRBV10-3, the J call TRBJ2-7; 12 bases fit TRBD1. The CDR3 runs to 14 residues. V shed 9 bases and J 2 bases; nucleotides not matched to a gene: 5. CDR1 ENHRY and CDR2 SYGVKD come from the germline V gene. Written as DNA, the CDR3 is TGTGCCATGGGCCGGGACAGGGGGCCCTACGAGCAGTACTTC. Amino acids: CAMGRDRGPYEQYF.

Notes on this clone: The junction departs from germline at one end; a sequencing error may be responsible. The V call is TRBV30, the J call TRBJ1-3, with unresolved D. The CDR3 sequence is 13 residues long. Germline V gives CDR1 GTSNPN, CDR2 SVGIG (reference sequence). CDR3 residues: CARRTPTGNTIYF. CDR3 in DNA: TGTGCCCGGAGGACCCCAACTGGAAACACCATATATTTT.

This clone was seen once. The V call is TRBV5-1, the J call TRBJ1-4; D gene ambiguous. The germline gives CDR1 SGHRS, CDR2 YFSETQ. The CDR3 covers 15 residues. Trimming cost V 0 bases and J 2 bases, with 8 bases left between them. CDR3 DNA sequence: TGCGCCAGCAGCTTGGTACCCTATACTAATGAAAAACTGTTTTTT. This encodes CASSLVPYTNEKLFF.

V and J are TRBV7-9 and TRBJ2-5; 11 bases map to TRBD2. V shed 5 bases, J shed 3 bases, and the junction held 5 bases outside the gene matches. The V gene's germline CDR1 is SEHNR and CDR2 FQNEAQ (reference sequence). The CDR3 sequence is 15 residues long. CDR3 DNA: TGTGCCAGCAGCGTGGGGACTAGCGGTAAAGAGACCCAGTACTTC. Residues: CASSVGTSGKETQYF.

V gene TRBV29-1 combines with J gene TRBJ2-4; 10 nucleotides agree with TRBD1. The V gene end was trimmed by 7 bases and the J gene end by 0 bases; junction bases not matched to a gene: 24. This CDR3 region has 21 residues. The germline CDR1 and CDR2 sequences are SQVTM and ANQGSEA. The CDR3 reads CSDRIGPGTGDSILAKNIQYF. Here the CDR3 DNA reads TGCAGCGACCGAATCGGGCCTGGGACAGGGGACAGTATACTAGCCAAAAACATTCAGTACTTC.

The rearrangement joins TRBV2 to TRBJ1-1, with D uncertain. The CDR3 covers 15 residues. The V gene lost 7 bases and the J gene lost 1 base, with 16 bases spanning the gap. Looked up from germline, CDR1 is SNHLY and CDR2 is FYNNEI. The CDR3 nucleotides read TGTGCCAGCAAGGTTTCTCCGGTCGCGAACACTGAAGCTTTCTTT. It specifies CASKVSPVANTEAFF. Filled out from reference TRBV2 and TRBJ1-1, the complete variable domain reads EPEVTQTPSHQVTQMGQEVILRCVPISNHLYFYWYRQILGQKVEFLVSFYNNEISEKSEIFDDQFSVERPDGSNFTLKIRSTKLEDSAMYFCASKVSPVANTEAFFGQGTRLTVV.